A single sample gave rise to the 14 T cell receptor beta chains below, sequenced in a study of T cell responses to AZD1222 COVID-19 vaccine. The repertoire was sequenced with immunoSEQ multiplex PCR; TCRdb's copy has only in-frame clones and lacks some. The sample consists of approximately 110,000 clones, around 94% of them appearing once. This sample comprised peripheral blood, obtained on day 0 of AZD1222 vaccination. These receptors were obtained from an adult in good health.

This rearrangement joins TRBV13 to TRBJ2-1, with 8 positions matching TRBD2. The CDR3 runs 16 residues. Germline V lookup: CDR1 PRHDT, CDR2 FYEKMQ (reference sequence). Trimming at V came to 5 bases and at J to 4 bases, leaving 10 bases not matched to a gene. CDR3 loop: CASSLEPRGGYNEQFF. CDR3 nucleotides: TGTGCCAGCAGCCTAGAACCCCGGGGGGGGTACAATGAGCAGTTCTTC. Drawing the rest from reference TRBV13 and TRBJ2-1, the complete variable domain is AAGVIQSPRHLIKEKRETATLKCYPIPRHDTVYWYQQGPGQDPQFLISFYEKMQSDKGSIPDRFSAQQFSDYHSELNMSSLELGDSALYFCASSLEPRGGYNEQFFGPGTRLTVL.

The rearrangement joins TRBV6-2 or TRBV6-3 to TRBJ1-1; no definite D call. CDR1 and CDR2 (germline): MNHEY, SVGEGT. This CDR3 is built from 11 residues. Trimming stripped 6 bases from V and 6 bases from J, with 8 bases between. The CDR3 DNA follows: TGTGCCAGCAGCTCGACCGCTGAAGCTTTCTTT. It is translated as CASSSTAEAFF.

The V and J genes are TRBV7-9 and TRBJ2-3, with TRBD2 matching 9 bases. CDR3 length: 16 amino acids. Looked up from germline, CDR1 is SEHNR and CDR2 is FQNEAQ (reference sequence). The junction had 9 bases not matched to a gene; V was cut back by 5 bases and J by 3 bases. The CDR3 coding sequence is TGTGCCAGCAGCAATACCGGGACTAGCATTACAGATACGCAGTATTTT. This codes for CASSNTGTSITDTQYF. Full variable domain (remainder filled in from reference TRBV7-9 and TRBJ2-3): DTGVSQNPRHKITKRGQNVTFRCDPISEHNRLYWYRQTLGQGPEFLTYFQNEAQLEKSRLLSDRFSAERPKGSFSTLEIQRTEQGDSAMYLCASSNTGTSITDTQYFGPGTRLTVL.

V gene TRBV28 combines with J gene TRBJ1-4; possibly TRBD1 for D (5 bases). CDR1 is MDHEN, CDR2 SYDVKM, per germline. Trimming took 5 bases from V and 4 from J, leaving 17 bases between them. This CDR3 spans 16 amino acids. CDR3 nucleotide sequence: TGTGCCAGCAGTGGCGGCGGCAGGGTATTTAATGAAAAACTGTTTTTT. It yields the protein CASSGGGRVFNEKLFF.

This sequence joins TRBV19 and TRBJ2-2, with D possibly TRBD2 on 6 matching bases. Germline V gene lookup returns CDR1 LNHDA and CDR2 SQIVND (reference sequence). Trimming stripped 6 bases from V and 6 bases from J, with 8 bases between. The CDR3 runs to 12 residues. Here the CDR3 DNA reads TGTGCCAGTAGCCCGGGGGCCGGGGAGCTGTTTTTT. This codes for CASSPGAGELFF.

J is TRBJ1-2 and V is TRBV29-1; D might be TRBD1 (5 bases). The CDR3 is 12 residues long. V lost 6 bases to trimming and J lost 2 bases, with 10 bases between them. Germline-derived CDR1 and CDR2 are SQVTM and ANQGSEA. CDR3 loop: CSVDRPNYGYTF. The CDR3 DNA reads as TGCAGCGTCGACAGACCAAACTATGGCTACACCTTC. The full variable domain, with the rest looked up from reference TRBV29-1 and TRBJ1-2, is SAVISQKPSRDICQRGTSLTIQCQVDSQVTMMFWYRQQPGQSLTLIATANQGSEATYESGFVIDKFPISRPNLTFSTLTVSNMSPEDSSIYLCSVDRPNYGYTFGSGTRLTVV.

This clone appeared once. The gene calls are TRBV28 and TRBJ1-2; D remains ambiguous. Germline assignment: CDR1 MDHEN and CDR2 SYDVKM. V lost 6 bases and J lost 5, with 13 bases in between. The CDR3 sequence is 13 residues long. The CDR3 DNA sequence: TGTGCCAGCAGGCCGGACGCCTCATATGGCTACACCTTC. Protein: CASRPDASYGYTF.

The V gene is TRBV19, the J gene TRBJ1-5; D gene unclear. Trimming left V 1 base short and J 5 bases short, with 3 bases between. The CDR3 extends over 12 amino acids. Germline CDR1 LNHDA, CDR2 SQIVND (reference sequence). The CDR3 region is CASSIGDQPQHF. Here the CDR3 DNA reads TGTGCCAGTAGTATAGGGGATCAGCCCCAGCATTTT.

This clone has a single count. The chain carries TRBV28 and TRBJ1-6, with D possibly being TRBD1 (5 bases). V was pared by 7 bases and J by 5 bases, with 12 bases between. The CDR3 runs 14 residues. Germline V CDR1 and CDR2: MDHEN, SYDVKM. CDR3 bases: TGTGCCAGCATGTCGGGACCAAATAATTCACCCCTCCACTTT. Its translation: CASMSGPNNSPLHF.

The CDR3 region has the DNA TGTGCCAGCAGCCAAGTCCTGGGACAGGGGGTCGCGAACACCGGGGAGCTGTTTTTT. This sequence encodes CASSQVLGQGVANTGELFF. V is TRBV3-1 (or the pseudogene TRBV3-2) and J is TRBJ2-2; the match to TRBD1 covers 11 bases. Trimming cost V 1 base and J 0 bases; bases outside gene matches: 7. From germline, CDR1 is LGHDT and CDR2 YNNKEL (reference sequence). The CDR3 totals 19 residues.

CDR3 sequence: CASSERTASNEKLFF. Here the CDR3 DNA reads TGTGCCAGCAGCGAGAGGACAGCCTCTAATGAAAAACTGTTTTTT. The rearrangement joins TRBV11-2 to TRBJ1-4; maybe TRBD1 (6 bases). Germline V CDR1 and CDR2: SGHAT, FQNNGV. Trimming removed 5 bases from V and 3 bases from J, with 13 bases in between. The CDR3 consists of 15 residues.

The chain carries TRBV5-4 and TRBJ1-2, with no clear D. The CDR3 is made up of 14 amino acids. Trimming cost V 4 bases and J 5 bases, with 15 bases left between them. The germline CDR1 and CDR2 sequences are SGHNT and YYREEE (reference sequence). In DNA, the CDR3 is TGTGCCAGCAGCACTTACCAGAGTGTTTATGGCTACACCTTC. This translates into CASSTYQSVYGYTF.

In its sample, this clone was seen a few times. The chain is built from TRBV15 and TRBJ1-4; D is possibly TRBD1 (6 bases). Trimming pared 0 bases from V and 0 bases from J, leaving 14 bases between. Germline-derived CDR1 and CDR2 are LNHNV and YYDKDF (reference sequence). The CDR3 runs to 18 residues. In DNA form, the CDR3 reads TGTGCCACCAGCAGAGAAAACCGACAGGACTCAACTAATGAAAAACTGTTTTTT. It encodes CATSRENRQDSTNEKLFF. The whole variable domain, remainder taken from reference TRBV15 and TRBJ1-4, is DAMVIQNPRYQVTQFGKPVTLSCSQTLNHNVMYWYQQKSSQAPKLLFHYYDKDFNNEADTPDNFQSRRPNTSFCFLDIRSPGLGDTAMYLCATSRENRQDSTNEKLFFGSGTQLSVL.

V usage is TRBV6-1 and J usage is TRBJ2-3; D is uncertain. Trimming stripped 3 bases from V and 4 bases from J, with 17 bases between. CDR3 size: 16 residues. Germline CDR1 is MNHNS and CDR2 is SASEGT. The CDR3 reads CASSEDWGVDSDTQYF. The CDR3 DNA reads TGTGCCAGCAGTGAGGATTGGGGTGTTGACTCAGATACGCAGTATTTT.